The rows below give T cell receptor beta chains drawn from one sample of a study of CD8 T cells in ankylosing spondylitis. MiXCR, applied by TCRdb to the 5' RACE reads, yields one record per CDR3 protein. The sample contains about 800,000 distinct CDR3 sequences, approximately 12% of which appear only once. The sample was blood, either unsorted or a sorted T cell fraction (not recorded which). These receptors were collected from a male donor with ankylosing spondylitis. CDR3s include the opening cysteine and the closing phenylalanine or tryptophan. D genes are given only for firm matches. Only some rows state a clone size, as once, few, many or a class for expanded clones.

size	D	J	V	DNA	CDR3
few	TRBD1	TRBJ1-1	TRBV5-1	TGCGCCAGCAGCTTGGAAACCGGGACAGGGAGATCTGAAGCTTTCTTT	CASSLETGTGRSEAFF
many	TRBD1	TRBJ2-7	TRBV29-1	TGCAGCGGACGATTAGGGGACAGGGGGGGCGAGCAGTACTTC	CSGRLGDRGGEQYF
few	NA	TRBJ1-6	TRBV2	TGTGCCAGCAGTTCCAGACGAGCCCTCCACTTT	CASSSRRALHF
few	NA	TRBJ1-2	TRBV15	TGTGCCACCAGCAGAGATAAGGGTCTGGGAGGCTACACCTTC	CATSRDKGLGGYTF
NA	TRBD1	TRBJ2-1	TRBV20-1	TGCAGTGCTAGAGGCAGACAGGGCGATGAGCAGTTCTTC	CSARGRQGDEQFF
NA	TRBD2	TRBJ2-1	TRBV20-1	TGCAGTGCTAGTTCGGGAGGGGGCAATGAGCAGTTCTTC	CSASSGGGNEQFF
many	NA	TRBJ2-1	TRBV29-1	TGCAGCGTTGGCTCCTACAATGAGCAGTTCTTC	CSVGSYNEQFF
NA	NA	TRBJ2-2	TRBV7-2	TGTGCCAGCAGCTTTAACAGGGCCGGGGAGCTGTTTTTT	CASSFNRAGELFF
many	NA	TRBJ2-3	TRBV7-2	TGTGCCAGCAGCTTAGTCTCCCCAGATACGCAGTATTTT	CASSLVSPDTQYF
NA	NA	TRBJ2-6	TRBV7-3	TGTGCCAGCAGCTCTAGGGGCGCCTCTGGGGCCAACGTCCTGACTTTC	CASSSRGASGANVLTF
many	NA	TRBJ2-7	TRBV20-1	TGCAGTGCTCACCGAGGGGGAGGGAACTACGAGCAGTACTTC	CSAHRGGGNYEQYF
few	TRBD2	TRBJ2-7	TRBV20-1	TGCAGTGCTAGGCGGGTAGCGGGAGGGTTAGTCTACGAGCAGTACTTC	CSARRVAGGLVYEQYF
NA	NA	TRBJ1-1	TRBV4-2	TGTGCCAGCAGCCAAGTTGGTGGATTGAACACTGAAGCTTTCTTT	CASSQVGGLNTEAFF
few	NA	TRBJ1-3	TRBV10-3	TGTGCCGTCAAGAGCTCTGGAAACACCATATATTTT	CAVKSSGNTIYF
many	NA	TRBJ1-2	TRBV29-1	TGCAGCGTTGAAGCGACCTACTATGGCTACACCTTC	CSVEATYYGYTF
few	NA	TRBJ2-7	TRBV10-3	TGTGCCATCAGATACGAGGGTGGGTACGAGCAGTACTTC	CAIRYEGGYEQYF
few	NA	TRBJ2-5	TRBV4-3	TGCGCCAGCAGCCAAGATCATTCCGAGACCCAGTACTTC	CASSQDHSETQYF
NA	TRBD2	TRBJ2-7	TRBV20-1	TGCAGTGCTAGATCGCGGGGGGATTCCTACGAGCAGTACTTC	CSARSRGDSYEQYF
NA	NA	TRBJ2-5	TRBV12-3/TRBV12-4	TGTGCCAGCAGTTTACAGGAGGGAGCAGAGACCCAGTACTTC	CASSLQEGAETQYF
NA	TRBD2	TRBJ2-2	TRBV11-1	TGTGCCAGCAGCCTGGGACTAGCGGGAGTGCCCACCGGGGAGCTGTTTTTT	CASSLGLAGVPTGELFF
NA	TRBD1	TRBJ1-1	TRBV12-3/TRBV12-4	TGTGCCAGCAGTATACGACAGGGGGCCCTGAACACTGAAGCTTTCTTT	CASSIRQGALNTEAFF
few	TRBD1	TRBJ2-1	TRBV6-2/TRBV6-3	TGTGCCAGCTGGTTCGGCAGGGGGCTAGAGCAGTTCTTC	CASWFGRGLEQFF
few	NA	TRBJ2-7	TRBV29-1	TGCAGCGTTAAATCCCTTCGGCGGGGACCATCAAGGAACTACGAGCAGTACTTC	CSVKSLRRGPSRNYEQYF
NA	NA	TRBJ2-1	TRBV9	TGTGCCAGCAGCGTAGGGTACTTCAATGAGCAGTTCTTC	CASSVGYFNEQFF
NA	NA	TRBJ1-1	TRBV20-1	TGCAGTGCTACGGGGGCTTTGACTGAAGCTTTCTTT	CSATGALTEAFF
NA	NA	TRBJ1-5	TRBV10-2	TGCGCCAGCAGTTGGGGGCGGAACAATCAGCCCCAGCATTTT	CASSWGRNNQPQHF
NA	NA	TRBJ1-5	TRBV7-2	TGTGCCAGCAGCTTAGTCTCCTTTCAAAATCAGCCCCAGCATTTT	CASSLVSFQNQPQHF
NA	TRBD2	TRBJ2-3	TRBV19	TGTGCCAGTAGTTGGACTAGCGGGGATGGAGATACGCAGTATTTT	CASSWTSGDGDTQYF
few	TRBD1	TRBJ1-2	TRBV10-3	TGTGCCATCACCGAGGACAGGGAGTACGGTGGCTACACCTTC	CAITEDREYGGYTF
NA	TRBD1	TRBJ2-5	TRBV20-1	TGCAGTGCTTTTGACAGGGACGAGACCCAGTACTTC	CSAFDRDETQYF
few	NA	TRBJ1-6	TRBV7-9	TGTGCCAGCAGCTTAGAACAGGTGTCACCCCTCCACTTT	CASSLEQVSPLHF
NA	NA	TRBJ2-4	TRBV20-1	TGCAGTGCTAGTGGCGTGTCAGACATTCAGTACTTC	CSASGVSDIQYF
NA	TRBD1	TRBJ1-4	TRBV28	TGTGCCAGCAGTCCCCGAGCTCTCAGGGGGCCTAATGAAAAACTGTTTTTT	CASSPRALRGPNEKLFF
NA	NA	TRBJ2-2	TRBV11-2	TGTGCCAGCAGCCCACTTCGTTGGCGGTCGAACACCGGGGAGCTGTTTTTT	CASSPLRWRSNTGELFF
few	NA	TRBJ2-5	TRBV5-1	TGCGCCAGCAGCTTGTTAAGGGGTGAAGAGACCCAGTACTTC	CASSLLRGEETQYF
NA	NA	TRBJ2-5	TRBV7-9	TGTGCCAGCAGCTTTTGGATGGGGGGCGAGGAGACCCAGTACTTC	CASSFWMGGEETQYF
NA	NA	TRBJ2-7	TRBV13	TGTGCCAGCACCCTCGGGAGCGTCATCTACGAGCAGTACTTC	CASTLGSVIYEQYF
few	TRBD1	TRBJ1-1	TRBV4-1	TGCGCCAGCAGCCAAGGTAGGCTTAATCTACGACAGGGGCCCTCTAAAGCTTTCTTT	CASSQGRLNLRQGPSKAFF
NA	TRBD2	TRBJ2-7	TRBV20-1	TGCAGTGCTCCACTAGCGGGGCCTAGGGGCGAGCAGTACTTC	CSAPLAGPRGEQYF
NA	TRBD2	TRBJ2-2	TRBV4-2	TGTGCCAGCAGCTTACGCGGGGGGACGAACACCGGGGAGCTGTTTTTT	CASSLRGGTNTGELFF
NA	TRBD1	TRBJ1-2	TRBV5-1	TGCGCCAGCGCTGGACAGGGGGTAAACTATGGCTACACCTTC	CASAGQGVNYGYTF
NA	NA	TRBJ1-1	TRBV25-1	TGTGCCAGCAGTAAGGGAAGGCAGGCTTTCTTT	CASSKGRQAFF
NA	TRBD1	TRBJ2-3	TRBV7-7	TGTGCTAGCAGCCGGACAGGGAGTCGGACAGATACGCAGTATTTT	CASSRTGSRTDTQYF
few	NA	TRBJ2-5	TRBV12-3/TRBV12-4	TGTGCCAGCAGTTTAGTGAGGGGCGGAACTGAGACCCAGTACTTC	CASSLVRGGTETQYF
NA	TRBD1	TRBJ1-2	TRBV7-2	TGTGCCAGCAGCTCCCAGGGGGGGAACTATGGCTACACCTTC	CASSSQGGNYGYTF
few	NA	TRBJ1-2	TRBV6-1	TGTGCCAGCAGTGAACCACCCAGGCGAAACTATGGCTACACCTTC	CASSEPPRRNYGYTF
many	NA	TRBJ1-2	TRBV6-2/TRBV6-3	TGTGCCAGCTGGGGAGCCCTCACCTATGGCTACACCTTC	CASWGALTYGYTF
NA	NA	TRBJ2-1	TRBV6-2/TRBV6-3	TGTGCCAGCAGTTCCGCGGCCTCCAGAACCTACAATGAGCAGTTCTTC	CASSSAASRTYNEQFF
few	NA	TRBJ2-6	TRBV29-1	TGCAGCGTTGCGAGATCTGGGGCCAACGTCCTGACTTTC	CSVARSGANVLTF
NA	NA	TRBJ1-4	TRBV18	TGTGCCAGCTCCCCTCGGGACGGTAATGAAAAACTGTTTTTT	CASSPRDGNEKLFF